Presented here are 18 T cell receptor beta chains from one specimen sequenced in a study of T cells in Graves' hyperthyroidism and ophthalmopathy. Authors of the study amplified TCR beta CDR3 regions from RNA transcripts. A set of HTBI primers served as the primers for a first-round RT-PCR of the TCR CDR3. TCRdb processed the multiplex PCR reads anew with MiXCR; each CDR3 protein has one entry. The sample carries hundreds of thousands of distinct CDR3 sequences, roughly 15% recorded once. Sequencing was performed on blood. These receptor sequences come from a woman aged 40 to 50 with Graves' ophthalmopathy.

In this sample, this clonotype turned up a few times. V gene TRBV29-1 combines with J gene TRBJ1-1; possible D gene TRBD1, 5 bases. Germline CDR1 is SQVTM and CDR2 is ANQGSEA. The CDR3 consists of 13 residues. The V end lost 4 bases, the J end lost 1 base, and 10 bases lay between the germline ends. The CDR3 loop is CSVVGQGNTEAFF. CDR3 in DNA: TGCAGCGTTGTTGGGCAGGGGAACACTGAAGCTTTCTTT.

The chain has TRBV28 and TRBJ1-1; D gene ambiguous. Germline lookup yields CDR1 MDHEN and CDR2 SYDVKM. Trimming took off 3 bases at V and 4 bases at J, with 15 bases between the two ends. The CDR3 runs to 15 residues. The CDR3 sequence: CASSFGSLDGTEAFF. DNA for the CDR3: TGTGCCAGCAGTTTCGGCAGTCTTGATGGCACTGAAGCTTTCTTT.

This clonotype was found many times. V is TRBV7-9 and J is TRBJ1-1; D gene unclear. Germline CDR1 is SEHNR and CDR2 is FQNEAQ (reference sequence). The CDR3 length is 13 residues. V lost 0 bases, J lost 5 bases, and 7 bases lay in between. The DNA for the CDR3 is TGTGCCAGCAGCTTAGCGGAGGTGACTGAAGCTTTCTTT. It translates to CASSLAEVTEAFF.

Details on this clonotype: Being one base from a much bigger clone, this may be a read error. This chain joins TRBV12-3 or TRBV12-4 and TRBJ1-2; TRBD1 matches 7 bases. Trimming cost V 4 bases and J 5 bases; bases outside gene matches: 7. CDR3 length: 14 amino acids. DNA for the CDR3: TGTGCCAGCAGTTCCGGGACAGAGAGGTATGGCTACACCTTC. This translates into CASSSGTERYGYTF.

This clonotype was counted once. A single base separates this from a much larger clone, so it may be a read error. The chain employs TRBV20-1 and TRBJ2-2, with D possibly matching TRBD2 (6 bases). The V and J ends lost 2 bases and 3 bases respectively, with 10 bases between them. CDR3 size: 14 residues. Per the germline V gene, CDR1 is DFQATT and CDR2 is SNEGSKA (reference sequence). As DNA, the CDR3 is TGCAGTGCTAGACTAGCGAGAGACACCGGGGAGCTGTTTTTT. This codes for CSARLARDTGELFF.

This clonotype has just a few counts. This rearrangement joins TRBV10-3 to TRBJ2-7, with 7 bases fitting TRBD1. The V gene's germline CDR1 is ENHRY and CDR2 SYGVKD. The CDR3 consists of 15 residues. The trim removed 7 bases at V and 2 bases at J, leaving 11 bases unmatched. The CDR3 loop is CAITTDRESPYEQYF. The CDR3 nucleotides are TGTGCCATCACCACTGACAGGGAATCACCCTACGAGCAGTACTTC.

This clonotype occurred a few times. V and J are TRBV9 and TRBJ1-1; no reliable D call. The length of the CDR3 is 17 residues. V gave up 4 bases and J gave up 1 base, with 20 bases separating them. Germline CDR1 is SGDLS and CDR2 is YYNGEE. CDR3 in amino acids: CASSSRLGATKNTEAFF. In DNA, the CDR3 is TGTGCCAGCAGCTCCCGGCTGGGAGCAACCAAGAACACTGAAGCTTTCTTT.

Turning to this clonotype: Possible read error: a much larger clone is one base away. This sequence joins TRBV7-2 and TRBJ2-7; D might be TRBD1 (6 bases). The germline CDR1 and CDR2 sequences are SGHTA and FQGNSA. This CDR3 contains 14 residues. The V gene lost 5 bases and the J gene lost 7 bases, with 18 bases spanning the gap. Here the CDR3 DNA reads TGTGCCAGCAGCACCTACAGGGCCCCGGGGGAGCAGTACTTC. It encodes CASSTYRAPGEQYF.

At least ten counts were recorded for this clonotype. This sequence joins TRBV30 and TRBJ1-1; D perhaps matches TRBD1 (5 bases). Between the trimmed V and J ends, which lost 0 bases and 5 bases, there was a span of 10 bases. Germline V gives CDR1 GTSNPN, CDR2 SVGIG (reference sequence). This CDR3 comprises 13 residues. CDR3 coding DNA: TGTGCCTGGAGTGTAGATGGGGGGACTGAAGCTTTCTTT. It encodes CAWSVDGGTEAFF.

The chain combines TRBV2 with TRBJ1-2; D is undetermined. Trimming left V 5 bases short and J 6 bases short, with 7 bases between. The CDR3 contains 11 residues. The germline gives CDR1 SNHLY, CDR2 FYNNEI. CDR3 DNA sequence: TGTGCCAGCAGTCTCGTCCATGGCTACACCTTC. This translates into CASSLVHGYTF. The full variable domain, its missing parts supplied by reference TRBV2 and TRBJ1-2, is EPEVTQTPSHQVTQMGQEVILRCVPISNHLYFYWYRQILGQKVEFLVSFYNNEISEKSEIFDDQFSVERPDGSNFTLKIRSTKLEDSAMYFCASSLVHGYTFGSGTRLTVV.

The V and J genes are TRBV5-1 and TRBJ2-7; D not resolved. CDR1 is SGHRS and CDR2 is YFSETQ in the germline V gene. The CDR3 runs to 15 residues. Trimming stripped 1 base from V and 0 bases from J, with 11 bases between. The CDR3, as DNA: TGCGCCAGCAGCTTGTCGAGTTTCATCTCCTACGAGCAGTACTTC. This gives the protein CASSLSSFISYEQYF.

Ten or more counts support this clonotype. The CDR3 DNA follows: TGTGCCAGCATCCTGACAGACTATGGCTACACCTTC. Encoded protein: CASILTDYGYTF. This sequence joins TRBV2 and TRBJ1-2, with TRBD1 as a possible D gene (5 bases). This CDR3 has 12 amino acids. Trimming shortened V by 7 bases and J by 3 bases, and 9 bases separated the two germline ends. The germline gives CDR1 SNHLY, CDR2 FYNNEI.

V is TRBV3-1 and J is TRBJ2-5, with no clear D. The CDR3 has 12 residues. Germline values: CDR1 LGHDT, CDR2 YNNKEL (reference sequence). Between the trimmed V and J ends, which lost 1 base and 7 bases, there was a span of 7 bases. The CDR3 reads CASSQVIWTQYF. The CDR3 region has the DNA TGTGCCAGCAGCCAAGTGATATGGACCCAGTACTTC.

This clonotype has a count of ten or more. The J gene is TRBJ2-5, the V gene TRBV20-1; D is ambiguous. The germline V and J ends were trimmed by 5 bases and 0 bases, with 7 bases remaining between them. Germline CDR1 and CDR2: DFQATT and SNEGSKA (reference sequence). The CDR3 is 12 amino acids. The chain's CDR3 is CSASSDQETQYF. The CDR3 DNA sequence: TGCAGTGCTTCGTCAGACCAAGAGACCCAGTACTTC.

This clonotype was observed many times. The chain employs TRBV6-1 and TRBJ2-7, with 8 positions matching TRBD2. This CDR3 has 15 residues. V shed 1 base, J shed 7 bases, and the junction held 9 bases outside the gene matches. Germline assignment: CDR1 MNHNS and CDR2 SASEGT. DNA for the CDR3: TGTGCCAGCAGTGAAGAGGGAGCGGGAGCTCAGGAGCAGTACTTC. Its protein is CASSEEGAGAQEQYF.

Ten or more counts support this clonotype. The chain links TRBV20-1 to TRBJ2-4, with D unresolved. Trimming stripped 0 bases from V and 0 bases from J, with 15 bases between. Germline-derived CDR1 and CDR2 are DFQATT and SNEGSKA (reference sequence). This CDR3 comprises 17 residues. The CDR3 region is CSARDPNGYLAKNIQYF. The CDR3 DNA reads TGCAGTGCTAGAGATCCTAACGGTTATCTAGCCAAAAACATTCAGTACTTC.

With respect to this clonotype: A much more abundant neighbour one base away suggests this may be a read error. The chain combines TRBV6-5 with TRBJ2-7; 9 bases are a match to TRBD2. Per the germline V gene, CDR1 is MNHEY and CDR2 is SVGAGI. CDR3 length: 14 residues. The J segment lost 5 bases and the V segment lost 3 bases, leaving 5 bases of the junction unmatched. The CDR3 here is CASSYSGSSNEQYF. DNA of the CDR3: TGTGCCAGCAGTTATAGCGGGAGTTCCAACGAGCAGTACTTC.

About this clonotype itself: A read error may account for a junction end that differs from germline. The chain recombines TRBV7-8 with TRBJ2-7; D not resolved. The germline gives CDR1 SGHVS, CDR2 FQNEAQ. This CDR3 has 15 amino acids. The CDR3, as DNA: TGCGCCAGCAGCCAAGTGGCGGACGGTACCTACGAGCAGTACTTC. This codes for CASSQVADGTYEQYF. The full variable domain, its missing parts supplied by reference TRBV7-8 and TRBJ2-7, is GAGVSQSPRYKVAKRGQDVALRCDPISGHVSLFWYQQALGQGPEFLTYFQNEAQLDKSGLPSDRFFAERPEGSVSTLKIQRTQQEDSAVYLCASSQVADGTYEQYFGPGTRLTVT.